This is a list of T cell receptor beta chains from one sample in a study of blood T cell repertoires in COVID-19. Using immunoSEQ multiplex PCR, the repertoire was profiled, and TCRdb retains in-frame clones only, with some absent. The sample has about 210,000 clones, over 70% seen once. The specimen sequenced was peripheral blood. These receptors came from a woman aged 70-85 years with acute or convalescent COVID-19. The CDR3 runs from the conserved cysteine through the conserved F or W. The order of the fields is clone size, V gene, D gene, J gene, CDR3 DNA, CDR3 protein. A D gene is named only where the DNA matches it firmly. Part of the rows lack a size; the others show once, few, many or a class for expanded clones.

abundance: -; v_gene: TRBV5-4; d_gene: -; j_gene: TRBJ2-5; CDR3nt: TGTGCCAGCAGCCTGACAGGTCTGGAGACCCAGTACTTC; CDR3aa: CASSLTGLETQYF
abundance: -; v_gene: TRBV27; d_gene: -; j_gene: TRBJ1-5; CDR3nt: TGTGCCAGCAGGCTGTACCACGGTCAGCCCCAGCATTTT; CDR3aa: CASRLYHGQPQHF
abundance: -; v_gene: TRBV6-5; d_gene: -; j_gene: TRBJ1-1; CDR3nt: TGTGCCAGCAGTTACTCGCTCGATCGAGGATCTTTCTTT; CDR3aa: CASSYSLDRGSFF
abundance: -; v_gene: TRBV5-6; d_gene: TRBD1; j_gene: TRBJ1-6; CDR3nt: TGTGCCAGCAGCGGGACCCGACAGGGGTCCAATTCACCCCTCCACTTT; CDR3aa: CASSGTRQGSNSPLHF
abundance: -; v_gene: TRBV10-2; d_gene: TRBD2; j_gene: TRBJ2-1; CDR3nt: TGCGCCAGCACCGGGACTAGCGGGGGGAAACTTTCCTACAATGAGCAGTTCTTC; CDR3aa: CASTGTSGGKLSYNEQFF
abundance: -; v_gene: TRBV6-6; d_gene: -; j_gene: TRBJ2-3; CDR3nt: TGTGCCAGCAGCGACTTATCGGCGGCGAACACAGATACGCAGTATTTT; CDR3aa: CASSDLSAANTDTQYF
abundance: -; v_gene: TRBV6-1; d_gene: TRBD1; j_gene: TRBJ1-5; CDR3nt: TGTGCCAGCAGTGAAGTTTGGACAGGGGTTCAGCCCCAGCATTTT; CDR3aa: CASSEVWTGVQPQHF
abundance: -; v_gene: TRBV19; d_gene: TRBD1; j_gene: TRBJ2-2; CDR3nt: TGTGCCAGTAGTATAACCATAGACAGGGCCGGGGAGCTGTTTTTT; CDR3aa: CASSITIDRAGELFF
abundance: -; v_gene: TRBV6-5; d_gene: -; j_gene: TRBJ2-2; CDR3nt: TGTGCCAGCAGTAAGGACACATTCACCGGGGAGCTGTTTTTT; CDR3aa: CASSKDTFTGELFF
abundance: -; v_gene: TRBV2; d_gene: -; j_gene: TRBJ2-5; CDR3nt: TGTGCCAGCAGTGGACTTAAAGAGACCCAGTACTTC; CDR3aa: CASSGLKETQYF
abundance: many; v_gene: TRBV13; d_gene: -; j_gene: TRBJ1-2; CDR3nt: TGTGCCAGCAGCCCCCGGGACGGGGGTAACTATGGCTACACCTTC; CDR3aa: CASSPRDGGNYGYTF
abundance: -; v_gene: TRBV18; d_gene: TRBD2; j_gene: TRBJ2-7; CDR3nt: TGTGCCAGCTCAAGGCCAGCGGGGACCTACGAGCAGTACTTC; CDR3aa: CASSRPAGTYEQYF
abundance: -; v_gene: TRBV14; d_gene: TRBD1; j_gene: TRBJ1-3; CDR3nt: TGTGCCAGCAGCAAGGACAGGGTTACGGTAGACACCATATATTTT; CDR3aa: CASSKDRVTVDTIYF
abundance: few; v_gene: TRBV10-3; d_gene: TRBD2; j_gene: TRBJ2-1; CDR3nt: TGTGCCATCAGAGCTTCGACTAGCGGGGAGAATGAGCAGTTCTTC; CDR3aa: CAIRASTSGENEQFF
abundance: -; v_gene: TRBV4-2; d_gene: TRBD2; j_gene: TRBJ2-2; CDR3nt: TGTGCCAGCAGCCAAGCCAAGGTAGCGGGGGGCAACACCGGGGAGCTGTTTTTT; CDR3aa: CASSQAKVAGGNTGELFF
abundance: once; v_gene: TRBV3-1/TRBV3-2; d_gene: -; j_gene: TRBJ1-2; CDR3nt: TGTGCCTCCCTTGGGGGCTCCTATGGCTACACCTTC; CDR3aa: CASLGGSYGYTF
abundance: -; v_gene: TRBV11-1; d_gene: -; j_gene: TRBJ2-2; CDR3nt: TGTGCCAGCAGCCTTTACGGGGAGCTGTTTTTT; CDR3aa: CASSLYGELFF
abundance: -; v_gene: TRBV6-1; d_gene: TRBD2; j_gene: TRBJ2-1; CDR3nt: TGTGCCAGCAGTGATTTGGGGGGGTCCTACAATGAGCAGTTCTTC; CDR3aa: CASSDLGGSYNEQFF
abundance: few; v_gene: TRBV3-1/TRBV3-2; d_gene: -; j_gene: TRBJ2-1; CDR3nt: TGTGCCAGCAGCCAAGATAAACTAGCTCTATACAATGAGCAGTTCTTC; CDR3aa: CASSQDKLALYNEQFF
abundance: -; v_gene: TRBV7-6; d_gene: -; j_gene: TRBJ1-5; CDR3nt: TGTGCCAGCAGCTTAGAGGGGGTTTTTGGCAATCAGCCCCAGCATTTT; CDR3aa: CASSLEGVFGNQPQHF
abundance: -; v_gene: TRBV2; d_gene: -; j_gene: TRBJ1-3; CDR3nt: TGTGCCAGCAGTTACTCTGGAAACACCATATATTTT; CDR3aa: CASSYSGNTIYF
abundance: once; v_gene: TRBV2; d_gene: -; j_gene: TRBJ1-6; CDR3nt: TGTGCCAGCAGAGGGGAGGGGTCCTATAATTCACCCCTCCACTTT; CDR3aa: CASRGEGSYNSPLHF
abundance: -; v_gene: TRBV11-2; d_gene: TRBD2; j_gene: TRBJ2-1; CDR3nt: TGTGCCAGCAGCCCGGGGGGCTCCTACAATGAGCAGTTCTTC; CDR3aa: CASSPGGSYNEQFF
abundance: -; v_gene: TRBV19; d_gene: TRBD1; j_gene: TRBJ2-6; CDR3nt: TGTGCCAGTAGTTCAGCCGGGACAGGGATCTCTGGGGCCAACGTCCTGACTTTC; CDR3aa: CASSSAGTGISGANVLTF
abundance: -; v_gene: TRBV12-5; d_gene: -; j_gene: TRBJ1-5; CDR3nt: TGTGCTAGTGGTTTGGTAACAGGGATATGGAATCAGCCCCAGCATTTT; CDR3aa: CASGLVTGIWNQPQHF
abundance: few; v_gene: TRBV2; d_gene: -; j_gene: TRBJ1-4; CDR3nt: TGTGCCAGCAGGTCCGGGACAACGAGTGAAAAACTGTTTTTT; CDR3aa: CASRSGTTSEKLFF
abundance: -; v_gene: TRBV30; d_gene: -; j_gene: TRBJ2-3; CDR3nt: TGTGCCTGGAGTGCCGGGGTGCCAGATACGCAGTATTTT; CDR3aa: CAWSAGVPDTQYF
abundance: -; v_gene: TRBV24-1; d_gene: -; j_gene: TRBJ2-1; CDR3nt: TGTGCCACCAGTGCCCCGAGCGCAAGCTCCTACAATGAGCAGTTCTTC; CDR3aa: CATSAPSASSYNEQFF
abundance: -; v_gene: TRBV24-1; d_gene: TRBD2; j_gene: TRBJ2-3; CDR3nt: TGTGCCACCAGTGAATTAGCGGGGGGGCGGGATACGCAGTATTTT; CDR3aa: CATSELAGGRDTQYF
abundance: -; v_gene: TRBV19; d_gene: TRBD1; j_gene: TRBJ1-1; CDR3nt: TGTGCCAGTAGCGACCCGGGACAGGAGAACACTGAAGCTTTCTTT; CDR3aa: CASSDPGQENTEAFF
abundance: few; v_gene: TRBV29-1; d_gene: TRBD2; j_gene: TRBJ2-5; CDR3nt: TGCAGCGTGGGACATAGCGGGGTTGGAGAGACCCAGTACTTC; CDR3aa: CSVGHSGVGETQYF
abundance: -; v_gene: TRBV12-2; d_gene: -; j_gene: TRBJ2-3; CDR3nt: TGTGCAAGTCGCTTCCCACTTGGGGGCGTGAGGACAGATACGCAGTATTTT; CDR3aa: CASRFPLGGVRTDTQYF
abundance: -; v_gene: TRBV11-2; d_gene: TRBD2; j_gene: TRBJ2-2; CDR3nt: TGTGCCAGCAGCTTAGAACTAGCGGCGACAGGTGGTAGAACCGGGGAGCTGTTTTTT; CDR3aa: CASSLELAATGGRTGELFF
abundance: -; v_gene: TRBV19; d_gene: -; j_gene: TRBJ1-1; CDR3nt: TGTGCCAGTAGTATCAGGGCTGAAGCTTTCTTT; CDR3aa: CASSIRAEAFF
abundance: -; v_gene: TRBV9; d_gene: -; j_gene: TRBJ2-1; CDR3nt: TGTGCCAGCAACGGCAGGCCGTACGGCTCCTACAATGAGCAGTTCTTC; CDR3aa: CASNGRPYGSYNEQFF
abundance: -; v_gene: TRBV19; d_gene: TRBD1; j_gene: TRBJ1-5; CDR3nt: TGTGCCACCCACGAGACAGGGAGGAGCAATCAGCCCCAGCATTTT; CDR3aa: CATHETGRSNQPQHF